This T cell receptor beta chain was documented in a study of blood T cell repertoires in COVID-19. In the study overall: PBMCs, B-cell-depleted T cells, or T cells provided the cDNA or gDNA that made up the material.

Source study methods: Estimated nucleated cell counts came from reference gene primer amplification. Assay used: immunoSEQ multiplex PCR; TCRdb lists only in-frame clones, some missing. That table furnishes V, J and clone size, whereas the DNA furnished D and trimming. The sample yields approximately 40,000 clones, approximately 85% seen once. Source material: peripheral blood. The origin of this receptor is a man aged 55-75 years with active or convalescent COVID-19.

DNA for the CDR3: TGTGCCAGCAGCCCCGGGACAGTAGAAGGAAAACTGTTTTTT. Amino acids: CASSPGTVEGKLFF. This sequence joins TRBV3-1 (or the pseudogene TRBV3-2) and TRBJ1-4; 7 bases are a match to TRBD1. The J segment lost 10 bases and the V segment lost 4 bases, leaving 9 bases of the junction unmatched. Per germline, CDR1 LGHDT and CDR2 YNNKEL (reference sequence). The CDR3 spans 14 residues.